These 8 T cell receptor beta chains originate from one sample sequenced in a study of tumor-infiltrating lymphocytes in primary liver carcinoma. The investigators made TCR beta cDNA from 400 to 550 ng total RNA, using a constant-region primer. Libraries covering TCR beta were generated through three nested multiplex PCR rounds (using a slightly modified ARM-PCR). With TRBV1-TRBV30 forward primers and a C-beta reverse primer, the first two PCR rounds were run for around 11 cycles each. TCRdb reanalysed the multiplex PCR reads using MiXCR and keeps one entry per CDR3 protein. Among about 74,000 distinct CDR3 sequences listed, 60% to 80% were seen once. Both RNA and DNA were isolated together from around 18-30 mg of bulk tissue that had not been sorted. Sequenced input: liver tumor tissue from sampling region 4. Subset defined: tumor region T4, right-lateral pole. The receptors derive from a man aged 35 to 55 with primary liver carcinoma and hepatitis B virus infection.

This chain joins TRBV6-1 and TRBJ1-5; 7 bases agree with TRBD1. Judging by the DNA end, TRBJ2-3 fits better; the J call may be wrong. CDR1 and CDR2 (germline): MNHNS, SASEGT. The CDR3 totals 13 residues. CDR3 in DNA: TGTGCCGGCCTACAGGGGCGGTATCAGCCCCAGTATTTT. Amino acid sequence: CAGLQGRYQPQYF.

The V and J genes are TRBV29-1 and TRBJ2-5, with D perhaps matching TRBD1 (7 bases). CDR1 is SQVTM and CDR2 is ANQGSEA in the germline V gene. CDR3 size: 16 residues. With 4 bases removed from V and 5 bases from J, the gap between germline ends came to 23 bases. Here the CDR3 DNA reads TGCAGCGTTGGGGGGGAATGGAACAGGGGAGAGGAGACCCAGTACTTC. Translation gives CSVGGEWNRGEETQYF.

This clonotype has only one observation. A read error may produce the germline difference seen at one junction end. The V call is TRBV6-2 or TRBV6-3, the J call TRBJ2-3; D might be TRBD2 (6 bases). Looked up from germline, CDR1 is MNHEY and CDR2 is SVGEGT. The CDR3 runs 12 residues. The CDR3 here is CASSTIGSFQYF. For the CDR3, the DNA is TGTGCTAGCAGTACCATCGGGAGTTTCCAGTATTTT.

Worth noting for this clonotype: At one end the junction does not follow the germline gene, possibly because of a read error. The rearrangement joins TRBV11-2 to TRBJ2-3; a possible D gene is TRBD2 (6 bases). This CDR3 contains 18 residues. The germline V gene encodes CDR1 SGHAT and CDR2 FQNNGV. The CDR3 coding sequence is TGTGCCAGCAACTTAACTACTAGCAGGAGGGTGGGGCGAGATACGCAGTATTTT. This codes for CASNLTTSRRVGRDTQYF.

The chain is built from TRBV11-2 and TRBJ2-5; TRBD1 or TRBD2 may be the D gene (5 bases each). The germline V gene encodes CDR1 SGHAT and CDR2 FQNNGV. This CDR3 has 15 residues. Trimming pared 5 bases from V and 14 bases from J, leaving 27 bases between. The CDR3 loop is CASSLQASGWETQYF. CDR3 DNA sequence: TGTGCCAGCAGCCTCCAAGCCTCAGGGTGGGAGACGCAATACTTC.

About this clonotype: One end of the junction varies from germline; a read error may be responsible. This chain uses TRBV11-1 with TRBJ2-7; D is tentatively TRBD1 or TRBD2 (5 bases each). This CDR3 has 13 amino acids. Per the germline V gene, CDR1 is SGHAT and CDR2 is FQDESV (reference sequence). CDR3 DNA sequence: TGTGCCAGCAGCTTAGGGACAAGGGACGAGCGGTACTTC. Residues: CASSLGTRDERYF.

As concerns this clonotype: The junction departs from germline at one end; a sequencing error may be responsible. The chain has TRBV10-1 and TRBJ2-7; D remains unclear. Germline values: CDR1 WNHNN, CDR2 SYGVQD (reference sequence). The CDR3 covers 14 residues. The chain's CDR3 is CGSSDEARVNEQYF. The CDR3 DNA sequence: TGCGGCAGCAGTGATGAGGCGAGAGTTAACGAGCAGTACTTC.

The chain has TRBV11-2 and TRBJ2-1; possible D gene TRBD2, 6 bases. V was shortened by 4 bases and J by 3 bases, with 10 bases between the two germline ends. CDR1 and CDR2 from the germline V gene are SGHAT and FQNNGV. This CDR3 is built from 14 residues. For the CDR3, the DNA is TGTGCCAGCAGCTCGGGAGTTCACTACAATGAGCAGTTCTTC. Amino acids: CASSSGVHYNEQFF.